This record looks at one T cell receptor beta chain sequence and its context. This receptor's antigen is unknown. The sample holds no much larger clone one base away, and base qualities are not on file. The sample belongs to a study of blood T cell repertoires in COVID-19 (dated by TCRdb to between 2020 and 2021). About the investigation overall: Samples covering the acute and convalescent phases of COVID-19 were provided by collaborators in the United States, Italy and Spain. The material from the prospective study consisted of cDNA or gDNA derived from T cells, B-cell-depleted T cells, or PBMCs. Deeply sampled blood TCRbeta repertoires from subjects exposed to, actively infected with, or recovered from COVID-19 were included in the dataset. A freely available public database, intended as a resource for researchers studying the immune response to SARS-CoV-2, is where the repertoires were released. Samples were obtained from the ongoing ImmuneRACE study (first 160 participants) and from 1,254 subjects provided by 6 global collaborators. The sample metadata nearly always contained a de-identified subject ID, COVID-19 status, age in years and sex. Where available, HLA class I and class II types were obtained from metadata supplied by the sample provider rather than from assay-based typing.

TCRbeta CDR3 regions were amplified from genomic DNA using the immunoSEQ Assay, a bias-controlled multiplex PCR. The study's own analysis went as follows. The number of nucleated cells in each sample was estimated by amplification of reference gene primers within the assay. Sequence reads were collapsed and filtered to measure the absolute abundance of every unique TCRbeta CDR3 rearrangement. For each sample, productive Simpson clonality was calculated by taking the square root of Simpson's diversity index across productive rearrangements. Here the immuneACCESS table is served through TCRdb, limited to in-frame sequences with V and J called. Missing clones are a known gap in these copies; in checked studies unresolved V genes cover under half, and the rest lacks a known reason. Clone size and the V and J calls come from that table; the DNA yielded D and trimming. The sample data list around 56,000 clones, and roughly 79% of these were observed just once. The ten most abundant clones make up 3.2% of the sample.

Inclusive of the bounding cysteine and phenylalanine, the CDR3 is 16 residues long. This entry keeps only the CDR3 DNA: 48 bases, framed from base 1. Study-wide conclusions, independent of this receptor: The amount of clinical and demographic metadata varied by source and participant and was provided uncurated.

Each collaborating institution followed its own protocols to collect whole blood in K2EDTA tubes. For TCRbeta analysis, collaborator samples were shipped as frozen whole blood, as isolated PBMCs, or as DNA extracted from either sample type. The chain was built from TRBV21-1 and TRBJ2-7; the table's TRBD1 call for D was not verified on the DNA. TRBV21-1 is classified as a pseudogene. Sequenced input: peripheral blood. This clonotype was sampled from a man aged 55-75 years with acute or convalescent COVID-19. The base sequence is TGTGCCAGCAGCAAGTACTCCAGGGGCAGGGTCTACGAGCAGTACTTC. This is translated as CASSKYSRGRVYEQYF.